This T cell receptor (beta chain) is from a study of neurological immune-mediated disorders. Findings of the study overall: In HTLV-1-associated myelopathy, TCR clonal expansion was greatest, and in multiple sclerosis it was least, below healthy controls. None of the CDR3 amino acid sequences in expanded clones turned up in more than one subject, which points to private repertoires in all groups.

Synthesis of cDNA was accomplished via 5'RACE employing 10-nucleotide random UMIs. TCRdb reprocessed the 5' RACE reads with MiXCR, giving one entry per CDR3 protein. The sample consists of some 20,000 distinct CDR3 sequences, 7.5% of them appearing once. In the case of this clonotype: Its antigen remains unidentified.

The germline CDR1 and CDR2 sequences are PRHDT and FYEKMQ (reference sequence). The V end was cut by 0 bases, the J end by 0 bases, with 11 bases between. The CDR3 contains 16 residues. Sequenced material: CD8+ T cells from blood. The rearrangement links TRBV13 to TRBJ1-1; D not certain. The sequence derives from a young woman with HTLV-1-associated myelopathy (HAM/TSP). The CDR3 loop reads CASSLGTGNMNTEAFF. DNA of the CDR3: TGTGCCAGCAGCTTAGGGACCGGGAACATGAACACTGAAGCTTTCTTT.